This T cell receptor beta chain was captured in a study of blood T cell repertoires in COVID-19. About the study: Italy, Spain and the United States were the sources of the convalescent and acute COVID-19 samples. T cells, B-cell-depleted T cells, or PBMCs supplied cDNA or gDNA.

Authors' data handling: Quantification of nucleated cells was approximated via reference gene primer amplification. The data were produced by immunoSEQ multiplex PCR, yet TCRdb's version contains in-frame clones alone and is incomplete. Clonal size and the V and J genes are those of that table, whereas D and trimming came from the DNA. Of around 69,000 clones in the sample, approximately 80% were seen once. Trimming left V 5 bases short and J 5 bases short, with 11 bases between. The CDR3 spans 13 residues. Looked up from germline, CDR1 is SGHRS and CDR2 is YFSETQ. The TCR was taken from a woman in her seventies with acute or convalescent COVID-19. The sample comprised peripheral blood. The chain employs TRBV5-1 and TRBJ2-1; D gene ambiguous. For the CDR3, the DNA is TGCGCCAGCAGTCTAAGTGTCAACAATGAGCAGTTCTTC. Its translation: CASSLSVNNEQFF.